The 23 T cell receptor beta chains given below trace back to one sample, sequenced in a study of cytomegalovirus exposure and HLA in healthy donors. Researchers ran the PCR with 60 Vbeta and 13 Jbeta primers. Method: immunoSEQ multiplex PCR; TCRdb's copy keeps in-frame clones and lacks some. The repertoire holds some 140,000 clones, with about three quarters as singletons. Input material: PBMCs. The receptors stem from a male donor in good health and CMV-seropositive.

The genes are TRBV15 and TRBJ2-5, with D perhaps matching TRBD1 (5 bases). The V end lost 0 bases, the J end lost 2 bases, and 13 bases lay between the germline ends. The CDR3 consists of 16 residues. Germline CDR1 reads LNHNV; CDR2 reads YYDKDF (reference sequence). In nucleotides, the CDR3 is TGTGCCACCAGCAGAGATCGGTGGACATCTCAAGAGACCCAGTACTTC. Protein product: CATSRDRWTSQETQYF.

The chain combines TRBV6-6 with TRBJ2-7, with TRBD2 matching over 8 bases. The germline CDR1 and CDR2 sequences are MNHNY and SVGAGI (reference sequence). The CDR3 is 14 amino acids. The ends lost 7 bases at V and 0 bases at J; junction bases unmatched: 5. Written as DNA, the CDR3 is TGTGCCAGCAACCAAGCGGGGGTCTCCTACGAGCAGTACTTC. Translating gives CASNQAGVSYEQYF.

In its sample, this clone was seen once. The chain has TRBV6-5 and TRBJ2-1; TRBD2 agrees at 9 bases. Germline V gene sequence: CDR1 MNHEY, CDR2 SVGAGI. V gave up 8 bases and J gave up 4 bases; unmatched junction bases: 6. This CDR3 has 14 amino acids. Here the CDR3 reads CASEAGGVYNEQFF. CDR3 nucleotides: TGTGCCAGCGAGGCGGGGGGGGTGTACAATGAGCAGTTCTTC.

This chain links TRBV7-3 with TRBJ2-3, with 9 bases lining up with TRBD2. Germline assignment: CDR1 SGHTA and CDR2 FQGTGA. The CDR3 runs 15 residues. The V and J ends lost 2 bases and 4 bases, in that order; junction bases with no gene match: 4. CDR3 sequence (DNA): TGTGCCAGCAGCTTAGGCGGGAGGGTTTCAGATACGCAGTATTTT. Translating it yields CASSLGGRVSDTQYF.

The DNA for the CDR3 is TGTGCCTGGCAATCCGGGACAGGGGGACAGCCCCAGCATTTT. Its translation is CAWQSGTGGQPQHF. The chain is built from TRBV30 and TRBJ1-5, with 11 positions matching TRBD1. V was clipped by 5 bases and J by 7 bases; unmatched bases: 7. Germline CDR1 GTSNPN, CDR2 SVGIG (reference sequence). The CDR3 totals 14 residues.

The rearrangement uses TRBV9 and TRBJ2-7, with D possibly matching TRBD1 (6 bases). CDR1 is SGDLS, CDR2 YYNGEE, per germline. This CDR3 has 14 amino acids. The V and J ends lost 4 bases and 5 bases respectively, with 16 bases between them. The CDR3 DNA is TGTGCCAGCAGCCCCGGGACAACCTTCCACGAGCAGTACTTC. Residues: CASSPGTTFHEQYF. The complete variable domain, with remaining parts taken from reference TRBV9 and TRBJ2-7, reads DSGVTQTPKHLITATGQRVTLRCSPRSGDLSVYWYQQSLDQGLQFLIQYYNGEERAKGNILERFSAQQFPDLHSELNLSSLELGDSALYFCASSPGTTFHEQYFGPGTRLTVT.

The chain recombines TRBV7-9 with TRBJ1-1, with D possibly being TRBD1 (5 bases). The germline V gene has CDR1 SEHNR and CDR2 FQNEAQ (reference sequence). This CDR3 spans 16 amino acids. V was pared by 5 bases and J by 0 bases, with 16 bases between. CDR3 nucleotide sequence: TGTGCCAGCAGCCGACAGTCCTTCTTTATGAACACTGAAGCTTTCTTT. Translation: CASSRQSFFMNTEAFF.

V usage is TRBV5-6 and J usage is TRBJ2-7; 7 bases align to TRBD1. CDR1 SGHDT and CDR2 YYEEEE come from the germline V gene. Trimming at V came to 4 bases and at J to 7 bases, leaving 5 bases not matched to a gene. This CDR3 region has 12 residues. DNA of the CDR3: TGTGCCAGCAGCAGAACAGGGGAAGAGCAGTACTTC. Protein: CASSRTGEEQYF.

The J gene is TRBJ1-4, the V gene TRBV27; the D gene is possibly TRBD1 (5 bases). This CDR3 has 15 residues. Germline assignment: CDR1 MNHEY and CDR2 SMNVEV (reference sequence). The V end was cut by 0 bases, the J end by 7 bases, with 12 bases between. The CDR3 is CASSLSFQRGEKLFF. In DNA form, the CDR3 reads TGTGCCAGCAGTTTATCGTTCCAAAGGGGTGAAAAACTGTTTTTT. Combining the CDR3 with reference TRBV27 and TRBJ1-4 gives the whole variable domain EAQVTQNPRYLITVTGKKLTVTCSQNMNHEYMSWYRQDPGLGLRQIYYSMNVEVTDKGDVPEGYKVSRKEKRNFPLILESPSPNQTSLYFCASSLSFQRGEKLFFGSGTQLSVL.

V usage is TRBV28 and J usage is TRBJ2-7; TRBD1 agrees at 11 bases. J gave up 3 bases and V 0 bases, and 1 base lay outside the gene matches. This CDR3 contains 15 residues. CDR1 is MDHEN, CDR2 SYDVKM, per germline. For the CDR3, the DNA is TGTGCCAGCAGTTTATGGGGGACAGGGGGCTACGAGCAGTACTTC. Amino acids: CASSLWGTGGYEQYF.

This clone was observed a few times. The genes are TRBV10-3 and TRBJ1-1; D may be TRBD1 (6 bases). The CDR3 loop spans 12 amino acids. Looked up from germline, CDR1 is ENHRY and CDR2 is SYGVKD. V dropped 1 base and J dropped 9 bases, with 9 bases sitting between them. The CDR3 sequence is CAISELTGKAFF. In DNA form, the CDR3 reads TGTGCCATCAGTGAGTTAACAGGGAAAGCTTTCTTT.

The V call is TRBV5-6, the J call TRBJ1-2; D unclear. The CDR3 extends over 14 amino acids. Germline loops: CDR1 SGHDT, CDR2 YYEEEE. Between the trimmed V and J ends, which lost 5 bases and 8 bases, there was a span of 19 bases. CDR3 protein: CASSSVWVSEGYTF. Written as DNA, the CDR3 is TGTGCCAGCAGTTCGGTGTGGGTTTCGGAGGGCTACACCTTC.

The chain carries TRBV6-1 and TRBJ1-1; no reliable D call. The CDR3 loop spans 14 amino acids. Germline-derived CDR1 and CDR2 are MNHNS and SASEGT. The germline V and J ends were trimmed by 8 bases and 4 bases, with 17 bases remaining between them. CDR3 in amino acids: CASVQLLGVTEAFF. The CDR3 nucleotides read TGTGCCAGCGTCCAGCTATTGGGAGTCACTGAAGCTTTCTTT.

The chain joins TRBV7-9 to TRBJ2-3, with D perhaps matching TRBD1 (7 bases). V dropped 1 base and J dropped 5 bases, with 16 bases sitting between them. The germline V gene has CDR1 SEHNR and CDR2 FQNEAQ (reference sequence). The CDR3 sequence is 16 residues long. CDR3 bases: TGTGCCAGCAGCTTAGGACAGGGACTTTTGATAGATACGCAGTATTTT. It codes for CASSLGQGLLIDTQYF.

V and J are TRBV28 and TRBJ2-5; TRBD2 aligns across 7 bases. The germline gives CDR1 MDHEN, CDR2 SYDVKM. This CDR3 is built from 16 residues. Losses at the gene ends were 2 bases for V and 1 base for J; bases not matched to a gene: 7. CDR3 nucleotide sequence: TGTGCCAGCAGTTTAGGGGCAGGGACTATCCAAGAGACCCAGTACTTC. This encodes CASSLGAGTIQETQYF.

A word on this clone: A read error may account for a junction end that differs from germline. V and J are TRBV6-5 and TRBJ2-7, with TRBD1 matching 7 bases. The CDR3 sequence is 13 residues long. Germline CDR1 is MNHEY and CDR2 is SVGAGI. CDR3: CASSYGTAYEESF. The DNA for the CDR3 is TGTGCCAGCAGTTACGGGACAGCTTACGAGGAGTCCTTC.

The genes are TRBV19 and TRBJ1-1; maybe TRBD1 (5 bases). Germline assignment: CDR1 LNHDA and CDR2 SQIVND (reference sequence). Trimming removed 7 bases at V and 5 bases at J, with 14 bases between. The length of the CDR3 is 13 residues. The CDR3 DNA is TGTGCCAGTACTAGGGACTTACTGACTGAAGCTTTCTTT. Its protein product is CASTRDLLTEAFF.

This chain links TRBV28 with TRBJ2-1, with TRBD2 matching 8 bases. The CDR3 is made up of 15 amino acids. Trimming at V came to 4 bases and at J to 6 bases, leaving 8 bases not matched to a gene. The germline V gene encodes CDR1 MDHEN and CDR2 SYDVKM. The CDR3 coding sequence is TGTGCCAGCAGTTCGGGGACTAGAAGCGCCAATGAGCAGTTCTTC. Protein: CASSSGTRSANEQFF.

Only a few counts were recorded for this clone. This sequence joins TRBV13 and TRBJ2-3, with 12 bases aligning to TRBD2. The CDR3 has 19 residues. Germline V gene lookup returns CDR1 PRHDT and CDR2 FYEKMQ (reference sequence). V lost 2 bases and J lost 2; bases outside the gene matches: 11. The CDR3 is CASSLPTIRLAGDTDTQYF. For the CDR3, the DNA is TGTGCCAGCAGCTTACCTACCATCCGACTAGCGGGAGACACAGATACGCAGTATTTT.

This clone was counted only a few times. The chain carries TRBV6-5 and TRBJ1-1; D is perhaps TRBD1 (6 bases). The germline V and J ends were trimmed by 6 bases and 0 bases, with 8 bases remaining between them. CDR3 size: 13 residues. Per the germline V gene, CDR1 is MNHEY and CDR2 is SVGAGI. In DNA, the CDR3 is TGTGCCAGCAGGGACAGCGTGAACACTGAAGCTTTCTTT. Its protein is CASRDSVNTEAFF.

This rearrangement joins TRBV29-1 to TRBJ2-1; TRBD2 aligns across 7 bases. V was clipped by 7 bases and J by 3 bases; unmatched bases: 9. The CDR3 runs 14 residues. Germline CDR1 SQVTM, CDR2 ANQGSEA. DNA for the CDR3: TGCAGCGGGGGGAGGGGCGGGGGCTACAATGAGCAGTTCTTC. It yields the protein CSGGRGGGYNEQFF.

This clone was detected once. A junction end diverges from the germline sequence, so it may reflect a read error. The V call is TRBV7-7, the J call TRBJ2-5, with D tentatively TRBD2 (5 bases). Germline CDR1 and CDR2: SSHAT and FNYEAQ (reference sequence). CDR3 length: 13 residues. CDR3 loop: CASSLRELETQYF. The CDR3 nucleotides are TGTGCTAGCAGCTTAAGGGAGCTAGAGACCCAGTACTTC.

The V and J genes are TRBV28 and TRBJ1-1; TRBD1 matches at 7 bases. Unmatched junction bases numbered 7, after V lost 2 bases and J lost 1 base. Germline values: CDR1 MDHEN, CDR2 SYDVKM. The CDR3 runs to 16 residues. The CDR3 reads CASSLLDRVGNTEAFF. The CDR3 nucleotides read TGTGCCAGCAGTTTACTAGACAGGGTGGGGAACACTGAAGCTTTCTTT.